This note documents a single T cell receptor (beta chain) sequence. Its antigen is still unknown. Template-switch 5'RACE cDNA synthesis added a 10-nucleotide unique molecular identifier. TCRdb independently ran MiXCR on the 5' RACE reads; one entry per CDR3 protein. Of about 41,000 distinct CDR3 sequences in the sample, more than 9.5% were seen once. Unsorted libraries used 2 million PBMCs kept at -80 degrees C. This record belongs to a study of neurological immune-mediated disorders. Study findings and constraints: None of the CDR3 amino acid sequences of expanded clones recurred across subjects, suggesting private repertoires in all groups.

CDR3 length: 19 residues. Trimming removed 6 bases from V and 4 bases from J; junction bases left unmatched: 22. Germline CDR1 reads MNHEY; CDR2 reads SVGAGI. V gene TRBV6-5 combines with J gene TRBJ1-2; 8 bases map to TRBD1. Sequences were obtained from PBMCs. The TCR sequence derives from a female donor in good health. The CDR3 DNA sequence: TGTGCCAGCAGCCAACCCCCGGCCTCGACAGGGGAAATAATCTATGGCTACACCTTC. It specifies CASSQPPASTGEIIYGYTF.